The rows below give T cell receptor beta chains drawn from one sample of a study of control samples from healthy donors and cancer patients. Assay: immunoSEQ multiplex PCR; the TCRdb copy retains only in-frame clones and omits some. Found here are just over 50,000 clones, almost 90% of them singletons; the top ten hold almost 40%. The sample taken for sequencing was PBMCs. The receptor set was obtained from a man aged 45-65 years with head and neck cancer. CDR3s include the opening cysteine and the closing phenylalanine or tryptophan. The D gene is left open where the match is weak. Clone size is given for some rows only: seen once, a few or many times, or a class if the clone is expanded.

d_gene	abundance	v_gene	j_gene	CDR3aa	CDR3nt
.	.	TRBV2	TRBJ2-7	CASSERLLRAEQYF	TGTGCCAGCAGTGAACGACTCCTCCGGGCCGAGCAGTACTTC
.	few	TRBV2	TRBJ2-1	CASSTTEYEQFF	TGTGCCAGCAGCACAACAGAGTATGAGCAGTTCTTC
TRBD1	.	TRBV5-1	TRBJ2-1	CASSFTDRGVGMDEQFF	TGCGCCAGCAGCTTCACGGACAGGGGGGTGGGAATGGATGAGCAGTTCTTC
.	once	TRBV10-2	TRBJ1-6	CASSPPGVDSPLHF	TGCGCCAGCAGCCCCCCCGGTGTCGATTCACCCCTCCACTTT
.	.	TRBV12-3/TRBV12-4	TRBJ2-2	CASNVFTAGELFF	TGTGCCAGCAACGTCTTTACGGCCGGGGAGCTGTTTTTT
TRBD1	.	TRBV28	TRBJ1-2	CASSLNQGARGYTF	TGTGCCAGCAGTTTAAACCAGGGGGCGCGTGGCTACACCTTC
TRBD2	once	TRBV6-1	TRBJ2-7	CASSDPRPGGSEQYF	TGTGCCAGCAGTGATCCCCGGCCCGGGGGGTCCGAGCAGTACTTC
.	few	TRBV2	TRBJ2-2	CASSEQPGWMNTGELFF	TGTGCCAGCAGTGAACAGCCCGGTTGGATGAACACCGGGGAGCTGTTTTTT
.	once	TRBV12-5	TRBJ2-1	CASGTGHPYNEQFF	TGTGCTAGTGGTACGGGACACCCCTACAATGAGCAGTTCTTC
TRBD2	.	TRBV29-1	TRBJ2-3	CSVDRASGSTDTQYF	TGCAGCGTTGACCGGGCTAGCGGGAGCACAGATACGCAGTATTTT
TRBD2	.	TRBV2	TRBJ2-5	CASRKGGGGAGETQYF	TGTGCCAGCCGGAAAGGTGGCGGGGGGGCCGGAGAGACCCAGTACTTC
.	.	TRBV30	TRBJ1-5	CAWSAQGGLSNQPQHF	TGTGCCTGGAGTGCGCAGGGAGGCTTAAGCAATCAGCCCCAGCATTTT